Below are 19 T cell receptor beta chains sequenced from a single sample in a study of T cell repertoires in cytomegalovirus infection. Antigens of these TCRs are unknown. MiXCR was run by TCRdb on the reads, yielding one entry per CDR3 protein. The sample includes hundreds of thousands of distinct CDR3 sequences, about two fifths seen only once; the top ten take roughly two fifths. The starting material was cultured PBMCs, obtained from culture after CMV antigen stimulation. The source of these receptors is a human donor in good health (CMV status not recorded). Some clones in this sample may be carry-over from other donors' samples.

There are a few counts of this clonotype. V usage is TRBV7-9 and J usage is TRBJ2-3; D is unclear. The CDR3 runs to 15 residues. Deletions cut 5 bases from V and 0 bases from J, with 12 bases between. Germline CDR1 and CDR2: SEHNR and FQNEAQ (reference sequence). CDR3 bases: TGTGCCAGCAGCCCCGGGTCACCTAGCACAGATACGCAGTATTTT. Translated: CASSPGSPSTDTQYF.

This clonotype has a handful of counts. The chain recombines TRBV7-9 with TRBJ2-1; 8 bases match TRBD2. This CDR3 has 15 residues. The germline V gene has CDR1 SEHNR and CDR2 FQNEAQ (reference sequence). Losses at the gene ends were 7 bases for V and 10 bases for J; bases not matched to a gene: 15. In nucleotides, the CDR3 is TGTGCCAGCACCCCGAAACTAGCGGTCCACGGGGAGCAGTTCTTC. It is translated as CASTPKLAVHGEQFF.

The chain uses TRBV7-6 and TRBJ1-4; D uncertain. CDR1 is SGHVS, CDR2 FNYEAQ, per germline. Trimming removed 2 bases at V and 3 bases at J, with 13 bases between. The CDR3 consists of 16 residues. CDR3 protein: CASSLTSVPPNEKLFF. DNA for the CDR3: TGTGCCAGCAGCTTAACATCCGTTCCTCCTAATGAAAAACTGTTTTTT.

The rearrangement uses TRBV5-1 and TRBJ1-6; D remains ambiguous. The CDR3 totals 16 residues. From germline, CDR1 is SGHRS and CDR2 YFSETQ. The V and J ends lost 0 bases and 2 bases respectively, with 9 bases between them. The CDR3 DNA reads TGCGCCAGCAGCTTGGCCGACACCACCTATAATTCACCCCTCCACTTT. Translation gives CASSLADTTYNSPLHF.

The chain employs TRBV2 and TRBJ1-4; the match to TRBD1 covers 9 bases. The CDR3 extends over 17 amino acids. The V segment lost 7 bases and the J segment 4 bases; nucleotides outside the gene matches: 13. Germline V CDR1 and CDR2: SNHLY, FYNNEI. The CDR3 DNA sequence: TGTGCCAGCACCGAGTCCCGGGACAGGGACCGTAATGAAAAACTGTTTTTT. It specifies CASTESRDRDRNEKLFF.

Only a few counts were recorded for this clonotype. The CDR3 sequence is CASSFQGWNTQYF. For the CDR3, the DNA is TGTGCCAGCAGTTTCCAGGGATGGAATACGCAGTATTTT. The genes are TRBV27 and TRBJ2-3; possible D gene TRBD1, 5 bases. Per the germline V gene, CDR1 is MNHEY and CDR2 is SMNVEV (reference sequence). V lost 3 bases to trimming and J lost 7 bases, with 11 bases between them. The CDR3 is 13 residues long.

The table lists this clonotype with a few counts. The gene calls are TRBV6-2 or TRBV6-3 and TRBJ2-1, with TRBD2 as a possible D gene (5 bases). The CDR3 runs to 13 residues. CDR1 is MNHEY, CDR2 SVGEGT, per germline. V was pared by 7 bases and J by 9 bases, with 16 bases between. DNA for the CDR3: TGTGCCAGCACCCTACTCCGGGGAACTGAGCAGTTCTTC. Translation: CASTLLRGTEQFF.

As for this clonotype: A read error may explain this, as a much larger clone is one base away. This chain joins TRBV7-6 and TRBJ2-3, with 9 bases identical to TRBD2. J was trimmed by 1 base and V by 1 base; bases with no gene match: 3. The CDR3 is made up of 16 amino acids. The germline V gene has CDR1 SGHVS and CDR2 FNYEAQ. The CDR3 is CASSLDWTSGTDTQYF. The CDR3 bases are TGTGCCAGCAGCTTAGACTGGACTAGCGGCACAGATACGCAGTATTTT.

The chain links TRBV11-2 to TRBJ2-1; a possible D gene is TRBD2 (5 bases). This CDR3 spans 15 amino acids. Germline V gene sequence: CDR1 SGHAT, CDR2 FQNNGV. V lost 5 bases and J 5 bases, leaving 16 bases between the germline ends. CDR3 nucleotide sequence: TGTGCCAGCAGCCCCGGACTGATGACCCACAATGAGCAGTTCTTC. Translating it yields CASSPGLMTHNEQFF.

This clonotype was observed a handful of times. CDR3 bases: TGTGCCAGTACCATGGGAGCGTCTAGCACAGATACGCAGTATTTT. Amino acid sequence: CASTMGASSTDTQYF. V gene TRBV19 combines with J gene TRBJ2-3, with TRBD2 as a possible D gene (5 bases). This CDR3 has 15 amino acids. V was trimmed by 7 bases and J by 0 bases, leaving 14 bases between them. Germline assignment: CDR1 LNHDA and CDR2 SQIVND (reference sequence).

This clonotype was counted between two and nine times. The chain combines TRBV7-2 with TRBJ2-6; no firm D call. Trimming took off 3 bases at V and 4 bases at J, with 4 bases between the two ends. This CDR3 has 13 amino acids. Germline V gene sequence: CDR1 SGHTA, CDR2 FQGNSA. In nucleotides, the CDR3 is TGTGCCAGCAGCTTGTACGGGGCCAACGTCCTGACTTTC. Translation gives CASSLYGANVLTF.

This chain links TRBV5-1 with TRBJ1-1; D unresolved. V lost 0 bases and J lost 3, with 9 bases in between. The CDR3 contains 14 residues. From germline, CDR1 is SGHRS and CDR2 YFSETQ. The CDR3 protein is CASSLETIDTEAFF. The CDR3 region has the DNA TGCGCCAGCAGCTTGGAGACAATTGACACTGAAGCTTTCTTT.

The table lists this clonotype with a few counts. The chain combines TRBV4-3 with TRBJ2-5, with D perhaps matching TRBD1 (5 bases). V lost 0 bases and J 2 bases, leaving 10 bases between the germline ends. Germline V CDR1 and CDR2: LGHNA, YSLEER. CDR3 length: 15 residues. The CDR3 sequence is CASSQEQGLQETQYF. In nucleotides, the CDR3 is TGCGCCAGCAGCCAAGAGCAGGGATTACAAGAGACCCAGTACTTC.

The V call is TRBV15, the J call TRBJ1-6; D possibly corresponds to TRBD1 (5 bases). V was cut by 3 bases and J by 7 bases, with 19 bases left in between. CDR1 is LNHNV, CDR2 YYDKDF, per germline (reference sequence). The CDR3 totals 17 residues. This chain's CDR3 is CATSRPAQGSANSPLHF. The DNA of the CDR3 is TGTGCCACCAGCAGGCCCGCTCAGGGTAGTGCAAATTCACCCCTCCACTTT.

This clonotype has only a few counts. The rearrangement links TRBV7-2 to TRBJ2-5; possibly TRBD1 or TRBD2 for D (5 bases each). This CDR3 is 14 amino acids long. Germline lookup yields CDR1 SGHTA and CDR2 FQGNSA. Trimming took off 3 bases at V and 5 bases at J, with 13 bases between the two ends. The CDR3 DNA reads TGTGCCAGCAGCTTCACGGGGCTTCAGGAGACCCAGTACTTC. Encoded protein: CASSFTGLQETQYF.

This chain uses TRBV4-2 with TRBJ2-7, with D possibly matching TRBD1 (6 bases). CDR3 length equals 14 residues. Trimming stripped 4 bases from V and 7 bases from J, with 17 bases between. In germline, CDR1 is LGHNA, CDR2 YNFKEQ. CDR3 sequence reads: CASSPRGSLGEQYF. DNA of the CDR3: TGTGCCAGCAGCCCTAGGGGGAGTCTTGGAGAGCAGTACTTC.

This clonotype was observed at least ten times. The CDR3 bases are TGTGCCAGCAGAATTACCGGGACTCCTCAGTTCTTC. This translates into CASRITGTPQFF. V usage is TRBV7-2 and J usage is TRBJ2-1, with D perhaps TRBD2 (6 bases). This CDR3 comprises 12 residues. V dropped 6 bases and J dropped 13 bases, with 16 bases sitting between them. Germline assignment: CDR1 SGHTA and CDR2 FQGNSA.

The rearrangement uses TRBV6-1 and TRBJ1-5; the D gene is possibly TRBD1 (5 bases). Germline CDR1 MNHNS, CDR2 SASEGT. The ends were cut back, 2 bases at V and 1 base at J, with 12 bases in the middle. The CDR3 has 16 residues. Here the CDR3 reads CASSENPGGSNQPQHF. The CDR3 DNA sequence: TGTGCCAGCAGTGAAAATCCCGGGGGAAGCAATCAGCCCCAGCATTTT.

V and J are TRBV7-9 and TRBJ2-3; 12 bases match TRBD2. There are 19 residues in the CDR3. V was pared by 2 bases and J by 4 bases, with 13 bases of the junction left unmatched. Germline V gene lookup returns CDR1 SEHNR and CDR2 FQNEAQ (reference sequence). The CDR3 is CASSLPPWASGGDSDTQYF. The CDR3 coding sequence is TGTGCCAGCAGCTTACCCCCGTGGGCTAGCGGGGGGGATTCAGATACGCAGTATTTT. Full variable domain (missing parts from reference TRBV7-9 and TRBJ2-3): DTGVSQNPRHKITKRGQNVTFRCDPISEHNRLYWYRQTLGQGPEFLTYFQNEAQLEKSRLLSDRFSAERPKGSFSTLEIQRTEQGDSAMYLCASSLPPWASGGDSDTQYFGPGTRLTVL.